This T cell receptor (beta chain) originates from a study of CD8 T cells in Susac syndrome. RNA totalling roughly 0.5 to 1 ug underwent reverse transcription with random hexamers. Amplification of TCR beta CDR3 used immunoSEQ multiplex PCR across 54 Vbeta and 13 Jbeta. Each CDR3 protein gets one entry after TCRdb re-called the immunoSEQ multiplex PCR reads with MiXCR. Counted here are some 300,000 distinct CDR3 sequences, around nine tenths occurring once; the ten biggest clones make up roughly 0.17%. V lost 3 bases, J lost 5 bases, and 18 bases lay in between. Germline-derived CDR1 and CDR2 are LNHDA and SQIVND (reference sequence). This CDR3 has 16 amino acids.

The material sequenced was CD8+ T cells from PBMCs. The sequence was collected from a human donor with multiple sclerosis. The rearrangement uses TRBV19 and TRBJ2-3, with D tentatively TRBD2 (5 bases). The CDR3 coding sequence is TGTGCCAGTAGTATGTACCGGGGTAAGAAAAGAGATACGCAGTATTTT. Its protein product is CASSMYRGKKRDTQYF.